This T cell receptor (beta chain) was documented in a study of technical replicates of blood from several donors. Measured with immunoSEQ multiplex PCR; TCRdb has only the in-frame clones, and not every one. Altogether fewer than 100,000 clones are present, about 95% being singletons, with the ten largest covering roughly 0.35%. Sequencing was performed on T cells isolated from PBMCs. This receptor was taken from a human donor in good health.

CDR3 nucleotides: TGTGCCAGCAACGCGGGACAGTCACGAGAAAAACTGTTTTTT. This gives the protein CASNAGQSREKLFF. The rearrangement links TRBV6-6 to TRBJ1-4, with 7 positions matching TRBD1. V was pared by 7 bases and J by 8 bases, with 10 bases of the junction left unmatched. There are 14 residues in the CDR3. Germline values: CDR1 MNHNY, CDR2 SVGAGI (reference sequence).